The sequence of this T cell receptor (beta chain) was determined in a study of Graves' ophthalmopathy and Graves' hyperthyroidism. As for the study in general: The study drew peripheral blood at initial diagnosis, before any treatment. Findings and caveats of the study: It was with approximately 69% sensitivity and 72.22% specificity that the model predicted ophthalmopathy progression. Among expanded thyroid clonotypes above 0.001 frequency, most also occurred in blood. A model built from 13 signatures distinguished ophthalmopathy from stable hyperthyroidism with about 86% sensitivity and approximately 80% specificity.

This clonotype has ten or more counts. The antigen is unknown. For repertoire sequencing, the TCR beta CDR3 regions were amplified from RNA transcripts. Investigators did first-round RT-PCR with HTBI primers, then second-round multiplex PCR. MiXCR, run by TCRdb on the multiplex PCR reads, gives a single entry per CDR3 protein. The data contain more than 300,000 distinct CDR3 sequences, about a sixth of them singletons. Germline V gene data show CDR1 as MNHNS and CDR2 as SASEGT. The CDR3 totals 13 residues. The V segment lost 5 bases and the J segment 6 bases; nucleotides outside the gene matches: 1. The chain joins TRBV6-1 to TRBJ2-1; 10 nucleotides agree with TRBD1. The sequenced material came from peripheral blood. This clonotype was obtained from an adult woman with stable Graves' hyperthyroidism. The CDR3 DNA reads TGTGCCAGCAGTCGGACAGGGGGCAATGAGCAGTTCTTC. It yields the protein CASSRTGGNEQFF.